This record looks at one T cell receptor beta chain sequence and its context. The antigen it binds to is not known. It has no much larger one-base neighbor in the sample; base qualities were not kept. The same DNA, extracted from blood mononuclear cells, served for both TCR sequencing and STAT3 sequencing. An Illumina MiSeq was used to sequence the TCRbeta libraries, yielding an average of approximately 43,000 productive templates per sample. Using multiplex PCR amplification, the immunoSEQ assay generated the TCRbeta CDR3 libraries. Under the source paper's analysis protocol: Repertoire diversity was calculated as previously defined, with values near 0 taken to indicate extremely monoclonal samples. The source is immuneACCESS, and TCRdb retained only in-frame sequences with V and J called. Part of the clones is not carried over; for the studies checked, unresolved V genes explain less than half of this, and the remainder is unexplained. Clone size and the V and J calls come from that table; the DNA yielded D and trimming. Within this sample are some 13,000 clones, with around 90% of them counted one time only. 9% to 15% of the sample is in the top ten clones.

The data originate from a study of STAT3 mutations in large granular lymphocyte leukemia (dated by TCRdb to about 2019). For the study in its entirety: About half of the T-LGLL patients who underwent longitudinal sequencing carried canonical activating STAT3 mutations. One or more immunosuppressive therapy regimens were given to more than half of T-LGLL patients, and hematologic response was seen in over 35% of the treated patients. Patients were sequenced at 4 time points on average, with the number of samplings per patient ranging from 2 to 8. Some 17 representative T-LGLL cases were selected from an initial cohort of approximately 210 LGL patients for longitudinal TCRbeta and STAT3 sequencing. Patients with T-cell large granular lymphocyte leukemia underwent serial deep sequencing of TCRbeta CDR3 and STAT3 to reconstruct clonal hierarchy and dynamics. As controls within the study, a couple of patients with natural killer LGL leukemia were also sequenced longitudinally.

Paper-wide results and their limitations: Because no samples were available when a clone first appeared, clonal expansion was inferred from samplings taken at other points. TCR clonotype switching after therapy was observed in 6 of 18 patients, and all newly emerging clones were found to be STAT3 wild type. At least one immunodominant TCRbeta clonotype was identified in every T-LGLL patient, and multiple immunodominant subclonotypes were identified in about half of the T-LGLL patients. Because codominant clonotypes persisted in some patients, a small but highly pathogenic clone may have been missed. In several patients, dominant TCR clone burden exceeded STAT3 mutant burden, suggesting STAT3 mutation arose secondarily within a pre-expanded clone. The linking of therapy response to changes in TCR clonal burden was complicated by variable intervals between samplings and differing treatment regimens.

Looking up the germline V gene (reference sequence) yields CDR1 SGHKS and CDR2 YYEKEE. The V and J ends are trimmed by 4 bases and 2 bases, leaving 14 bases between them. The CDR3 has 15 amino acids, counting the end cysteine and phenylalanine. Only the CDR3 region is kept as DNA, spanning 45 bases read in frame from base 1. What was sequenced was PBMCs. This clonotype originated in a human donor with T large granular lymphocyte leukemia. Some clones in this sample may be carry-over from other donors' samples. The sequence links TRBV5-5 to TRBJ2-3; a confident D gene designation cannot be given. The DNA reads TGTGCCAGCAGCCTGCCGGCAGAATACACAGATACGCAGTATTTT. The translation is CASSLPAEYTDTQYF.